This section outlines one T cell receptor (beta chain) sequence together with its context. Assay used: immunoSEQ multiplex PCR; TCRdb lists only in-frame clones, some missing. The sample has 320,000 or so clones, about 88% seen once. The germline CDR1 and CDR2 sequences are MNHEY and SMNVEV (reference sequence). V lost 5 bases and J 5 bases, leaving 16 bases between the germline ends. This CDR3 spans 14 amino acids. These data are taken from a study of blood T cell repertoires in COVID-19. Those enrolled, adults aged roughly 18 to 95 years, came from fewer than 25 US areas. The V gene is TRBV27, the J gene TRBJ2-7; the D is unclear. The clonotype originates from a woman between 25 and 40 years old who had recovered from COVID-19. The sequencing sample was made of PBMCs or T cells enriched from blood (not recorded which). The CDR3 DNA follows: TGTGCCAGCAGTCCTTCGGTCCCGTCTAACGAGCAGTACTTC. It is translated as CASSPSVPSNEQYF.